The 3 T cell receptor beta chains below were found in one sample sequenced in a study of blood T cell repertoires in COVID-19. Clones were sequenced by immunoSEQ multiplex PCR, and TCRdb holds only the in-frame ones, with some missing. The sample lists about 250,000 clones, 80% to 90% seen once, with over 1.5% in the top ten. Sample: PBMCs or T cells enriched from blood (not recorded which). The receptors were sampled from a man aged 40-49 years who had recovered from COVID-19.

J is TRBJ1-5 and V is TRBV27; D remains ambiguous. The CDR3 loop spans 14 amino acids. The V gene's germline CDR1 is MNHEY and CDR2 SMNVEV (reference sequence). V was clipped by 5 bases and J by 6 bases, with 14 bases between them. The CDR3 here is CASSRSGRSQPQHF. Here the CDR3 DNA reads TGTGCCAGCAGTCGCTCCGGGAGAAGTCAGCCCCAGCATTTT.

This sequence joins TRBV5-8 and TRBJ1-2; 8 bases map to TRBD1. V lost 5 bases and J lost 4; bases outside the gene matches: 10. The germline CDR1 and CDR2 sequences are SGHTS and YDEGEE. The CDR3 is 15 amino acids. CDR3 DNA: TGTGCCAGCAGTACTATACTTACAGGGGGCTATGGCTACACCTTC. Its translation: CASSTILTGGYGYTF.

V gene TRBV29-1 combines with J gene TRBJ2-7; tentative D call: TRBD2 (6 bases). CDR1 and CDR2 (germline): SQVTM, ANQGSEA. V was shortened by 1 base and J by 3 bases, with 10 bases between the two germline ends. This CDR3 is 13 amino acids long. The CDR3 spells CSVEAGEGYEQYF. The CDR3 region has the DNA TGCAGCGTTGAAGCGGGAGAAGGCTACGAGCAGTACTTC.